The sequence of this T cell receptor beta chain was determined in a study of shared clonotypes between healthy human individuals (dated by TCRdb to the early 2020s). About the study as a whole: The cohort comprised a couple of women and a few men aged 18 to 49 years. Leukapheresis yielded between about 0.8 and 9.5 billion PBMCs per donor. For each donor, CD4 naive and CD4 memory were each given three plates, CD8 naive was given two plates, and CD8 memory was given one plate. Blood TCR repertoires of several healthy adults were deeply sequenced to estimate repertoire size and the extent of clonotype sharing between individuals. To increase sequencing depth and limit assay-specific biases, different laboratories used diverse techniques to prepare libraries and sequence TCR repertoires. Here is what the overall study found, with its caveats: The genetic and exposure-history diversity represented was limited by the small number of donors. Clonotypes shared by all four sorted-subset donors showed higher generation probabilities than non-shared clonotypes. When a handful of donors were compared, the shared fraction of clonotypes was roughly 4.8% for naive CD4, around 3.6% for naive CD8, about 2.4% for memory CD4, and 0.4% for memory CD8. Pairwise subsampling led to the expectation that sequencing depth would affect the degree of clonotype sharing among donors. Estimated clonotype richness was generally larger for naive than for memory subsets. Rarefaction of sorted-subset datasets indicated incomplete sequencing despite the large sequencing depth. Sampling was restricted to blood, and TCR repertoires in tissue are likely to differ from TCR repertoires in blood.

Using the deep immunoSEQ assay, TCR CDR3 regions were amplified from genomic DNA by multiplex PCR. For each cell subset, the extracted genomic DNA was distributed evenly across all wells of several immunoSEQ 96-well plates, and each plate served as one replicate. For sorted subsets, approximately 210 ng of genomic DNA, equivalent to about 30,000 T cell genomes, went into each replicate PCR. Purified libraries were measured with a Qubit 3.0 fluorometer, size-checked on a Bioanalyzer 2100, and measured again with the KAPA Library Quantification kit. Each immunoSEQ 96-well plate was sequenced on its own single-read 150-cycle Illumina NextSeq 550 flow cell. The published analysis was carried out like this. Because only junctional sequences without quality scores were contained in the immunoSEQ output, filtering matching that applied to full-length reads could not be performed. To assign V/J genes and CDR3, sequences were annotated against IMGT germline references using PyIR, a Python wrapper for IgBLAST v1.9. Reads were filtered out if the reads had weak V/J assignments (E-value above 1e-6), no CDR3, stop codons, out-of-frame junctions, or ambiguous translated residues. A V3J clonotype was defined by an identical inferred V gene, J gene, and CDR3 amino acid sequence. Percentage overlap between repertoires was computed as shared unique clonotypes divided by the size of the smaller repertoire. Richness of each repertoire was evaluated using RTK rarefaction, the Chao1 estimator, and Recon v2.1 estimates of unobserved clonotypes. OLGA was used to compute generation probabilities for all TCRbeta clonotypes that the gDNA method yielded from a handful of donors. TCRdb obtained this table from immuneACCESS and retained in-frame rearrangements with V and J assigned. These tables miss some clones; where compared with another copy, unresolved V genes account for less than half of the shortfall, and the remainder is unexplained. For V, J and clone size, that table is used; D and trimming come from the DNA. This sample comprises about 360,000 clones, over 70% of them detected only once. More than 9% of the sample comes from the top ten.

To note about this clone: Its antigen target is currently unknown. Per-base quality was not reported, and no clone a single base away is much larger than it.

Healthy HIV-negative adults with no recently reported acute infections or vaccinations were included as donors. All donors were Caucasian adults living in Nashville, Tennessee, USA. Magnetic negative selection was used to enrich CD4+ T cells, after which naive cells were positively selected on CD45RA and the negative fraction became the memory subset. Blood was obtained by leukapheresis, after which PBMCs were separated by Ficoll-Histopaque density gradient centrifugation and cryopreserved in liquid nitrogen vapor phase. Purity and quantity of every magnetically sorted T cell population were checked by analytical flow cytometry. Genomic DNA was isolated from every sorted fraction and measured by UV absorbance on a Nanodrop 2000c. From the germline V gene (reference sequence), CDR1 is PRHDT and CDR2 is FYEKMQ. The CDR3 starts with the cysteine, ends with the phenylalanine, and has 14 residues. This entry keeps only the CDR3 DNA: 42 bases, framed from base 1. Cut back by 4 bases and 4 bases, the V and J ends lie 12 bases apart.

The clonotype was recovered from a young man in good health. Sequencing used memory CD4+ T cells sorted from blood. The cell subset or site tag for this specimen amounts to: CD45RA-negative fraction. The sequence joins TRBV13 to TRBJ2-3, with the identity of the D gene unclear. The DNA reads as follows: TGTGCCAGCAGCTCACCCCGTCAGGCAGATACGCAGTATTTT. It translates to CASSSPRQADTQYF.